This TCR beta chain was captured in a study of CD8 T cells in ankylosing spondylitis. Whole-study results and caveats: Blood of patients with ankylosing spondylitis appeared to be characterized by a TCR beta motif of fewer than 10 highly homologous variants. There was reportedly significant enrichment of clones that were disease-linked in matched ankylosing spondylitis synovial fluid. CD8+ disease-linked clones were present at relatively low frequencies in blood.

The CDR3 covers 14 residues. From the 5' RACE reads, TCRdb called clonotypes with MiXCR, one entry per CDR3 protein. The repertoire holds tens of thousands of distinct CDR3 sequences, with around 6.4% as singletons. This clonotype showed up many times. The antigen is undetermined. The clonotype comes from a male donor with ankylosing spondylitis. The chain carries TRBV21-1 and TRBJ1-2; the tabulated D call, TRBD1, remains unverified against the DNA. TRBV21-1 is shown as a pseudogene. Sample: synovial fluid, either unsorted or a sorted T cell fraction (not recorded which). The CDR3 DNA follows: TGTGCCAGCAGCAATGGGACGATTGGATATGGCTACACCTTC. This translates into CASSNGTIGYGYTF.